This T cell receptor beta chain was found in a study of cytomegalovirus exposure and HLA in healthy donors. Study-wide points: The authors enumerated 180 or so TCR beta chains as linked to cytomegalovirus. Beyond CMV serostatus, there was no information to go on about immune exposure.

PCR employed 60 Vbeta and 13 Jbeta primers. Method: immunoSEQ multiplex PCR; TCRdb's copy keeps in-frame clones and lacks some. The sample includes 100,000 to 120,000 clones, about 64% of them seen just once. In regard to this clone: No antigen is known for it.

CDR3 length equals 14 residues. V was pared by 6 bases and J by 2 bases, with 1 base of the junction left unmatched. The V gene's germline CDR1 is ENHRY and CDR2 SYGVKD. The sequenced sample was PBMCs. The chain carries TRBV10-3 and TRBJ1-5; 10 bases match TRBD1. This receptor was obtained from a young man in good health and CMV-seropositive. The CDR3 nucleotides are TGTGCCATCAGGGGGACAGGGGGCAATCAGCCCCAGCATTTT. Protein sequence: CAIRGTGGNQPQHF.